These T cell receptor beta chains were read from a single sample in a study of breast tumors, draining lymph nodes, adjacent tissues. TCRdb independently ran MiXCR on the multiplex PCR reads; one entry per CDR3 protein. The sample records some 170,000 distinct CDR3 sequences, around a third being singletons. The sequenced material came from axillary lymph node tissue. Receptors were obtained from a female donor with breast cancer. Some clones in this sample may be carry-over from other donors' samples. Both conserved end residues are part of each CDR3. The D gene is left open where the match is weak. A clone size is listed for some rows: how often the clone was seen (once, few, many), or a class if it is expanded.

abundance	j_gene	v_gene	d_gene	CDR3aa	CDR3nt
few	TRBJ1-5	TRBV28	TRBD1	CASSLIVAGGEQPQHF	TGTGCCAGCAGTTTAATTGTGGCAGGGGGCGAACAGCCCCAGCATTTT
many	TRBJ2-1	TRBV15	.	CATSRNSGDEQFF	TGTGCCACCAGCAGAAATTCCGGGGATGAGCAGTTCTTC
many	TRBJ2-6	TRBV4-1	TRBD2	CASQRLLAGGPGANVLTF	TGCGCCAGCCAGAGATTACTAGCGGGAGGGCCTGGGGCCAACGTCCTGACTTTC
many	TRBJ2-1	TRBV4-2	TRBD2	CASSQVGERETNEQFF	TGTGCCAGCAGCCAAGTCGGTGAGCGGGAGACCAATGAGCAGTTCTTC
.	TRBJ1-6	TRBV7-9	.	CASSLAVCSPLHF	TGTGCCAGCAGCCTCGCTGTGTGTTCACCCCTCCACTTT
many	TRBJ2-2	TRBV5-1	TRBD1	CASSFEGAGNTGELFF	TGCGCCAGCAGCTTCGAGGGGGCCGGGAACACCGGGGAGCTGTTTTTT
many	TRBJ1-5	TRBV18	.	CASSQTPYQPQHF	TGTGCCAGCTCACAAACCCCTTACCAGCCCCAGCATTTT
many	TRBJ2-1	TRBV5-1	TRBD2	CASSLEWAGGNNEQFF	TGCGCCAGCAGCTTGGAGTGGGCGGGAGGGAACAATGAGCAGTTCTTC
many	TRBJ1-6	TRBV28	TRBD1	CASSLLGTENSPLHF	TGTGCCAGCAGTTTGCTAGGGACAGAAAATTCACCCCTCCACTTT
.	TRBJ2-7	TRBV19	TRBD1	CASSTNRDRSSYEQYF	TGTGCCAGTAGTACCAACCGGGACAGGTCCTCCTACGAGCAGTACTTC
few	TRBJ2-5	TRBV6-2/TRBV6-3	.	CASRKDPAPRETQYF	TGTGCCAGCAGAAAAGACCCCGCCCCCCGGGAGACCCAGTACTTC
many	TRBJ2-7	TRBV11-2	.	CASGIYEQYF	TGTGCCAGCGGGATTTACGAGCAGTACTTC
many	TRBJ1-4	TRBV27	.	CASSFTGLELFF	TGTGCCAGCAGTTTCACCGGCCTAGAACTGTTTTTT
.	TRBJ1-5	TRBV20-1	.	CRALWGRTNQPQHF	TGCCGTGCTCTTTGGGGGCGGACCAATCAGCCCCAGCATTTT
.	TRBJ1-1	TRBV13	.	CASSRGAEAFF	TGTGCCAGCAGCAGGGGGGCTGAAGCTTTCTTT
.	TRBJ2-1	TRBV28	TRBD1	CASSLPDRVTKRYNEQFF	TGTGCCAGCAGTTTACCGGACAGGGTAACGAAAAGGTACAATGAGCAGTTCTTC
.	TRBJ1-2	TRBV20-1	.	CSAPGQEGYGHTF	TGCAGTGCTCCGGGGCAGGAGGGCTATGGCCACACCTTC
many	TRBJ2-5	TRBV12-3/TRBV12-4	TRBD2	CASSVSGLAPETQYF	TGTGCCAGCAGCGTGAGTGGACTAGCCCCCGAGACCCAGTACTTC
many	TRBJ2-7	TRBV30	TRBD1	CAWTPRTGISYEQYF	TGTGCCTGGACCCCCCGGACAGGGATCTCCTACGAGCAGTACTTC
many	TRBJ2-7	TRBV5-1	.	CASSWTSTSYEQYF	TGCGCCAGCAGCTGGACGAGTACCTCCTACGAGCAGTACTTC
many	TRBJ2-7	TRBV6-5	TRBD2	CASSRRSGTRGRRGEQYF	TGTGCCAGCAGTCGACGCTCCGGGACTAGGGGGAGGAGAGGCGAGCAGTACTTC
many	TRBJ2-3	TRBV20-1	.	CSARDHLQPSGTDTQYF	TGCAGTGCTAGAGATCATCTACAGCCCAGCGGCACAGATACGCAGTATTTT
many	TRBJ1-3	TRBV9	TRBD1	CASSVGQSGGNTIYF	TGTGCCAGCAGCGTGGGACAGTCGGGGGGAAACACCATATATTTT
.	TRBJ1-6	TRBV12-3/TRBV12-4	TRBD1	CASSFAGGQGACSPLHF	TGTGCCAGCAGTTTCGCGGGAGGACAGGGGGCTTGTTCACCCCTCCACTTT
many	TRBJ2-3	TRBV7-9	.	CASSSSVGGLDTQYF	TGTGCCAGCAGTTCATCGGTTGGGGGGTTGGATACGCAGTATTTT
once	TRBJ2-5	TRBV15	TRBD2	CAGSKRTSGGGETRYF	TGCGCCGGCAGTAAAAGGACTAGCGGGGGGGGTGAGACCCGGTACTTC
many	TRBJ2-5	TRBV11-2	.	CASSLGGTGEQETQYF	TGTGCCAGCAGCTTAGGAGGAACTGGCGAGCAAGAGACCCAGTACTTC
.	TRBJ2-1	TRBV6-1	.	CASRLGPSSYNEQFF	TGTGCCAGTCGGCTGGGCCCTAGCTCCTACAATGAGCAGTTCTTC
many	TRBJ2-5	TRBV7-3	TRBD1	CASSSDRGETQYF	TGTGCCAGCAGCTCGGACAGGGGAGAGACCCAGTACTTC
many	TRBJ1-2	TRBV18	.	CASSPSRSDYGYTF	TGTGCCAGCTCACCCTCACGATCGGACTATGGCTACACCTTC
.	TRBJ1-3	TRBV5-4	.	CASSVGPSGGYTIYF	TGTGCCAGCAGCGTGGGACCATCGGGAGGCTACACCATATATTTT
many	TRBJ1-4	TRBV7-2	.	CASSLGPPSANEKLFF	TGTGCCAGCAGCTTAGGGCCCCCCTCAGCTAATGAAAAACTGTTTTTT
once	TRBJ2-5	TRBV29-1	.	CSVAPRRGVTQYF	TGCAGCGTTGCCCCACGACGGGGAGTGACCCAGTACTTC
many	TRBJ1-2	TRBV6-2/TRBV6-3	.	CASSYTAAANYGYTF	TGTGCCAGCAGTTATACGGCAGCAGCTAACTATGGCTACACCTTC
many	TRBJ2-1	TRBV5-6	.	CASSVPTRARNEQFF	TGTGCCAGCAGCGTCCCGACTAGAGCTAGAAATGAGCAGTTCTTC
many	TRBJ2-5	TRBV20-1	.	CSVRDFGSQTQYF	TGCAGTGTACGGGACTTCGGCTCTCAGACCCAGTACTTC
.	TRBJ1-3	TRBV7-2	.	CASSQLGGGPGNTIYF	TGTGCCAGCAGCCAACTGGGCGGGGGGCCTGGAAACACCATATATTTT
many	TRBJ2-7	TRBV28	TRBD2	CASSLTAGRMREQYF	TGTGCCAGCAGTTTGACAGCGGGAAGGATGCGCGAGCAGTACTTC
many	TRBJ1-5	TRBV18	.	CASSPRGGSNQPQHF	TGTGCCAGCTCACCACGAGGCGGGAGCAATCAGCCCCAGCATTTT
many	TRBJ2-2	TRBV7-3	.	CASSLFETGGTGELFF	TGTGCCAGCAGCTTATTCGAGACCGGGGGCACCGGGGAGCTGTTTTTT
few	TRBJ2-1	TRBV20-1	TRBD2	CSARGLAGVAEQFF	TGCAGTGCTAGAGGACTAGCGGGGGTCGCTGAGCAGTTCTTC
few	TRBJ2-5	TRBV11-2	TRBD2	CASSPGLAGLQRTQYF	TGTGCCAGCAGCCCTGGCCTAGCGGGCCTCCAAAGGACCCAGTACTTC